These 14 T cell receptor beta chains came from one sample sequenced in a study of cytomegalovirus exposure and HLA in healthy donors. The PCR contained 60 Vbeta and 13 Jbeta primers. Some clones are missing from TCRdb's copy, which holds only in-frame ones; the method was immunoSEQ multiplex PCR. The top ten hold 0.38% of the sample, which has about 170,000 clones, 80% to 85% seen once. Sequencing used PBMCs. Every receptor here comes from a boy younger than 10 in good health and CMV-seronegative.

The CDR3 loop reads CSVGGLAGDEQYF. The CDR3 DNA reads as TGCAGCGTTGGGGGACTAGCGGGAGACGAGCAGTACTTC. This chain links TRBV29-1 with TRBJ2-7; the match to TRBD2 covers 14 bases. The ends lost 4 bases at V and 5 bases at J; junction bases unmatched: 1. Germline CDR1 and CDR2: SQVTM and ANQGSEA. This CDR3 has 13 amino acids.

This clone was detected once. The genes are TRBV10-1 and TRBJ2-5; no clear D. Germline CDR1 is WNHNN and CDR2 is SYGVQD (reference sequence). This CDR3 has 13 residues. V was trimmed by 3 bases and J by 2 bases, leaving 7 bases between them. The CDR3 DNA reads TGCGCCAGCAGTGAAACTACTCAAGAGACCCAGTACTTC. Translated: CASSETTQETQYF.

CDR3 bases: TGTGCCAGCAGTGAAGCGCTTCTTGGGGAGGATGAGCAGTTCTTC. Protein product: CASSEALLGEDEQFF. The V and J genes are TRBV2 and TRBJ2-1, with D maybe TRBD2 (6 bases). The germline V gene has CDR1 SNHLY and CDR2 FYNNEI. V dropped 0 bases and J dropped 8 bases, with 14 bases sitting between them. This CDR3 has 15 amino acids.

V gene TRBV18 combines with J gene TRBJ1-1, with TRBD1 as a possible D gene (5 bases). Trimming stripped 4 bases from V and 0 bases from J, with 9 bases between. Germline CDR1 and CDR2: KGHSH and LQKENI. The CDR3 length is 14 residues. The chain's CDR3 is CASSQAGMNTEAFF. CDR3 DNA: TGTGCCAGCTCACAAGCAGGGATGAACACTGAAGCTTTCTTT. Variable domain in full (rest from reference TRBV18 and TRBJ1-1): NAGVMQNPRHLVRRRGQEARLRCSPMKGHSHVYWYRQLPEEGLKFMVYLQKENIIDESGMPKERFSAEFPKEGPSILRIQQVVRGDSAAYFCASSQAGMNTEAFFGQGTRLTVV.

The chain joins TRBV6-1 to TRBJ1-5, with D unclear. V lost 0 bases and J 3 bases, leaving 6 bases between the germline ends. CDR1 MNHNS and CDR2 SASEGT come from the germline V gene. The length of the CDR3 is 14 residues. The CDR3 region is CASSEAEDNQPQHF. DNA for the CDR3: TGTGCCAGCAGTGAAGCGGAGGACAATCAGCCCCAGCATTTT.

This clone was picked up a small number of times. This chain uses TRBV18 with TRBJ1-1; D ambiguous. Germline CDR1 and CDR2: KGHSH and LQKENI. The V end was cut by 6 bases, the J end by 3 bases, with 14 bases between. The CDR3 covers 14 residues. CDR3 residues: CASSQRPQDTEAFF. CDR3 coding DNA: TGTGCCAGCTCCCAGAGACCCCAGGACACTGAAGCTTTCTTT.

The chain carries TRBV7-9 and TRBJ2-7; 10 positions agree with TRBD2. This CDR3 region has 16 residues. The junction had 11 bases not matched to a gene; V was cut back by 5 bases and J by 4 bases. The germline V gene encodes CDR1 SEHNR and CDR2 FQNEAQ (reference sequence). This CDR3 reads CASSPPFGLADYEQYF. The DNA for the CDR3 is TGTGCCAGCAGCCCTCCCTTCGGACTAGCGGATTACGAGCAGTACTTC.

The V call is TRBV6-5, the J call TRBJ2-7; 10 bases line up with TRBD1. The J segment lost 3 bases and the V segment lost 6 bases, leaving 8 bases of the junction unmatched. The CDR3 sequence is 15 residues long. The germline V gene encodes CDR1 MNHEY and CDR2 SVGAGI. CDR3 nucleotides: TGTGCCAGCAGCCCCGGGACAGGGGCTAACTACGAGCAGTACTTC. Encoded protein: CASSPGTGANYEQYF.

The chain is built from TRBV18 and TRBJ2-5, with 11 bases matching TRBD2. Germline CDR1 KGHSH, CDR2 LQKENI. The V segment lost 3 bases and the J segment 5 bases; nucleotides outside the gene matches: 11. The CDR3 runs 17 residues. CDR3 coding DNA: TGTGCCAGCTCACCGGATTGGACTAGCGGGCATTTGGAGACCCAGTACTTC. Translated: CASSPDWTSGHLETQYF.

The V call is TRBV13, the J call TRBJ2-7, with D maybe TRBD1 (5 bases). Trimming shortened V by 4 bases and J by 4 bases, and 8 bases separated the two germline ends. The length of the CDR3 is 12 residues. CDR1 is PRHDT and CDR2 is FYEKMQ in the germline V gene (reference sequence). CDR3 sequence reads: CASSWGLYEQYF. The CDR3 coding sequence is TGTGCCAGCAGCTGGGGCCTTTACGAGCAGTACTTC.

The chain is built from TRBV7-2 and TRBJ2-1; D perhaps matches TRBD2 (5 bases). The germline V gene has CDR1 SGHTA and CDR2 FQGNSA. V was pared by 5 bases and J by 1 base, with 12 bases between. The CDR3 loop spans 15 amino acids. CDR3: CASSRTRGSYNEQFF. The CDR3 nucleotides are TGTGCCAGCAGCCGAACCCGGGGATCCTACAATGAGCAGTTCTTC.

The CDR3, as DNA: TGTGCCAGCAGCTTAGGCCTAGCTGGCACAGATACGCAGTATTTT. This encodes CASSLGLAGTDTQYF. The chain employs TRBV7-6 and TRBJ2-3, with D tentatively TRBD2 (5 bases). The CDR3 has 15 residues. CDR1 is SGHVS and CDR2 is FNYEAQ in the germline V gene. V dropped 1 base and J dropped 1 base, with 9 bases sitting between them.

The chain links TRBV7-9 to TRBJ2-3; D possibly corresponds to TRBD2 (5 bases). The CDR3 contains 15 residues. Trimming removed 7 bases at V and 1 base at J, with 15 bases between. Germline values: CDR1 SEHNR, CDR2 FQNEAQ (reference sequence). The CDR3 nucleotides read TGTGCCAGCATAAAAGAAGGGAGTCGCACAGATACGCAGTATTTT. It translates to CASIKEGSRTDTQYF.

The rearrangement links TRBV5-1 to TRBJ2-3, with 7 bases identical to TRBD1. Germline lookup yields CDR1 SGHRS and CDR2 YFSETQ. Trimming at V came to 4 bases and at J to 1 base, leaving 3 bases not matched to a gene. The CDR3 has 14 amino acids. DNA for the CDR3: TGCGCCAGCAGCACTGGACAGGGCACAGATACGCAGTATTTT. This encodes CASSTGQGTDTQYF.